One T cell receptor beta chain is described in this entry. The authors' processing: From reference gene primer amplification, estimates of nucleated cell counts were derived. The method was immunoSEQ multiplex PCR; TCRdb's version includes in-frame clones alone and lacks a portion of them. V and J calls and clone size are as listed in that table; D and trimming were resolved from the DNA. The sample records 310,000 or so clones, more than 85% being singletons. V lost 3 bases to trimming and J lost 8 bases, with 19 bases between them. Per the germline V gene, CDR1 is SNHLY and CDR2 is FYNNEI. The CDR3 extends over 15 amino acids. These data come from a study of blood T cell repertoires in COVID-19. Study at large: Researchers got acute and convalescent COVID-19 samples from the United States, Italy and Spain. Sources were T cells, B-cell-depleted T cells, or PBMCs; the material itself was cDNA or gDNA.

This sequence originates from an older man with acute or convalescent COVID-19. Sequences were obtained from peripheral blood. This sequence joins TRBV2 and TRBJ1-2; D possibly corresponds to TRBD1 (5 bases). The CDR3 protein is CASSDPFQGSRGYTF. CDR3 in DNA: TGTGCCAGCAGTGACCCCTTTCAGGGTTCGCGAGGCTACACCTTC.